These 3 T cell receptor beta chains were sequenced from one sample in a study of blood T cell repertoires in COVID-19. The protocol was immunoSEQ multiplex PCR, while the TCRdb copy is restricted to in-frame clones and leaves out a portion. The table shows around 200,000 clones, with about nine tenths occurring only once. The sequenced sample was peripheral blood. The receptor source for this set is a man in his sixties or seventies with active or convalescent COVID-19.

The chain carries TRBV18 and TRBJ1-4; the match to TRBD1 covers 8 bases. CDR3 length: 15 residues. Trimming removed 3 bases from V and 5 bases from J; junction bases left unmatched: 5. CDR1 KGHSH and CDR2 LQKENI come from the germline V gene. The DNA of the CDR3 is TGTGCCAGCTCACCTCGACAGGGGCCGAATGAAAAACTGTTTTTT. It yields the protein CASSPRQGPNEKLFF.

The chain employs TRBV29-1 and TRBJ2-1; unclear D gene. The V gene lost 4 bases and the J gene lost 7 bases, with 8 bases spanning the gap. The CDR3 covers 11 residues. Looked up from germline, CDR1 is SQVTM and CDR2 is ANQGSEA. This chain's CDR3 is CSVVPPNEQFF. CDR3 coding DNA: TGCAGCGTTGTCCCCCCGAATGAGCAGTTCTTC.

The J gene is TRBJ1-1, the V gene TRBV5-4; 9 bases agree with TRBD1. The V gene's germline CDR1 is SGHNT and CDR2 YYREEE (reference sequence). The CDR3 covers 16 residues. Trimming took 6 bases from V and 5 from J; bases not matched to a gene: 14. The CDR3 region is CASTGGGTGMETEAFF. In nucleotides, the CDR3 is TGTGCCAGCACCGGGGGGGGGACAGGGATGGAAACTGAAGCTTTCTTT.